This TCR beta chain was captured by sequencing in a study of T-cell memory formation after mild COVID-19. Study findings and constraints: Contracting CD4+ clones sat mainly in CM and EM; CD8+ in EMRA.

From 5'RACE with constant-segment primers came TCR alpha and TCR beta cDNA libraries that carried sample barcodes and UMIs. TCRdb analysed the 5' RACE reads with MiXCR anew, one entry per CDR3 protein. The table has about 470,000 distinct CDR3 sequences, about 23% seen once. Remarks on this clonotype: The antigen remains undetermined.

The CDR3 runs 17 residues. J was trimmed by 5 bases and V by 1 base; bases with no gene match: 13. Per the germline V gene, CDR1 is MNHNS and CDR2 is SASEGT. What was sequenced was PBMCs or a T cell subset sorted from them (not recorded which). The chain links TRBV6-1 to TRBJ2-7; 8 bases fit TRBD2. The clonotype comes from an adult woman who had mild COVID-19 (a few samples of this study predate the infection). Cell type and time point are not known. DNA of the CDR3: TGTGCCAGCAGTGAAGGGGTTCGGGAGGGGAGGCTTCACGAGCAGTACTTC. It encodes CASSEGVREGRLHEQYF.